This paragraph reports one T cell receptor beta chain. Expressed TCRB transcripts were sequenced after all isolated RNA was converted to cDNA. Only in-frame clones appear in the TCRdb table, and some are missing; sequencing was by immunoSEQ multiplex PCR. The sample lists approximately 150,000 clones, 9% to 10% occurring once. This specimen comes from a study of beta chain features in type 1 diabetes. The CDR3 runs to 15 residues. Germline lookup yields CDR1 SGHRS and CDR2 YFSETQ. J gave up 4 bases and V 0 bases, and 7 bases lay outside the gene matches. The rearrangement joins TRBV5-1 to TRBJ2-7, with 7 nucleotides matching TRBD2. This clonotype was sampled from a woman younger than 35 in good health. Sequencing was done on a sample of central memory CD4+ T cells from blood. This chain's CDR3 is CASSLVSGAGYEQYF. CDR3 nucleotide sequence: TGCGCCAGCAGCTTGGTCAGCGGGGCCGGGTACGAGCAGTACTTC. Combining the CDR3 with reference TRBV5-1 and TRBJ2-7 gives the whole variable domain KAGVTQTPRYLIKTRGQQVTLSCSPISGHRSVSWYQQTPGQGLQFLFEYFSETQRNKGNFPGRFSGRQFSNSRSEMNVSTLELGDSALYLCASSLVSGAGYEQYFGPGTRLTVT.